A selection of T cell receptor beta chains follows, all from one sample in a study of T cells in Graves' hyperthyroidism and ophthalmopathy. TCRdb re-called the multiplex PCR reads with MiXCR, one entry per CDR3 protein. The repertoire holds 700,000 or so distinct CDR3 sequences, with more than 14% as singletons. Material for sequencing was blood. The receptors were sampled from a woman in her fifties or sixties with Graves' ophthalmopathy. CDR3s include the opening cysteine and the closing phenylalanine or tryptophan. Each record gives: D gene, V gene, J gene, clone size, CDR3 length, CDR3 DNA, CDR3 protein. A D gene is named only where the DNA matches it firmly. Expanded clones get a size class; other rows say once, few or many, or leave the size out.

D: .
V: TRBV28
J: TRBJ2-2
size: many
length: 17
DNA: TGTGCCAGCAGACATCTCCGAGAAACAACCGGTACCGGGGAGCTGTTTTTT
CDR3: CASRHLRETTGTGELFF

D: .
V: TRBV20-1
J: TRBJ2-3
size: few
length: 14
DNA: TGCAGTGCTAGGTACTCACGGGGAGGAGATACGCAGTATTTT
CDR3: CSARYSRGGDTQYF

D: .
V: TRBV24-1
J: TRBJ1-5
size: .
length: 19
DNA: TGTGCCACCAGTGATTTACGGGGGGCGGATGGGTTGAGCAATCAGCCCCAGCATTTT
CDR3: CATSDLRGADGLSNQPQHF

D: TRBD2
V: TRBV6-1
J: TRBJ2-5
size: few
length: 15
DNA: TGTGCCAGCAGTGAAATCGGCGGGAGGGCAGAGACCCAGTACTTC
CDR3: CASSEIGGRAETQYF

D: .
V: TRBV7-3
J: TRBJ2-3
size: many
length: 13
DNA: TGTGCCAGCAGCTTATCAGCGGTAGATACGCAGTATTTT
CDR3: CASSLSAVDTQYF

D: .
V: TRBV9
J: TRBJ2-7
size: .
length: 14
DNA: TGTGCCAGCAGCGTAGGGATGGGATCCTACGAGCAGTACTTC
CDR3: CASSVGMGSYEQYF

D: .
V: TRBV19
J: TRBJ2-2
size: few
length: 18
DNA: TGTGCCAGTAGTATAACGATAGGCACGACGCTGAACACCGGGGAGCTGTTTTTT
CDR3: CASSITIGTTLNTGELFF

D: .
V: TRBV4-2
J: TRBJ2-7
size: many
length: 14
DNA: TGTGCCAGCAGCCAAGCTAAAGAAATCTACGAGCAGTACTTC
CDR3: CASSQAKEIYEQYF

D: TRBD2
V: TRBV10-3
J: TRBJ2-3
size: many
length: 14
DNA: TGTGCCATCAGTCAACTAGCGGGCACAGATACGCAGTATTTT
CDR3: CAISQLAGTDTQYF

D: .
V: TRBV3-1
J: TRBJ1-5
size: many
length: 14
DNA: TGTGCCAGCAGCCGGGACCATCAAAATCAGCCCCAGCATTTT
CDR3: CASSRDHQNQPQHF

D: .
V: TRBV5-1
J: TRBJ1-4
size: many
length: 11
DNA: TGTGCCAGCAGCTTGGAGGAAAAACTGTTTTTT
CDR3: CASSLEEKLFF

D: TRBD1
V: TRBV19
J: TRBJ1-1
size: .
length: 15
DNA: TGTGCCAGTATTGGTTGGGGGACAGGTTCCACTGAAGCTTTCTTT
CDR3: CASIGWGTGSTEAFF

D: .
V: TRBV5-1
J: TRBJ1-2
size: many
length: 15
DNA: TGCGCCAGCAGCTTGGCCTCGGGCAGCTCCTATGGCTACACCTTC
CDR3: CASSLASGSSYGYTF

D: .
V: TRBV27
J: TRBJ1-3
size: .
length: 15
DNA: TGTGCCAGCAGTTTATCATTCCTCTCTGGAAACACCATATATTTT
CDR3: CASSLSFLSGNTIYF

D: .
V: TRBV7-9
J: TRBJ2-7
size: .
length: 13
DNA: TGTGCCAGCAGCCCCAATGTAGGCTACGAGCAGTACTTC
CDR3: CASSPNVGYEQYF

D: TRBD1
V: TRBV29-1
J: TRBJ2-7
size: .
length: 14
DNA: TGCAGCGTTGAATCCAGGGGGCAGTCCTACGAGCAGTACTTC
CDR3: CSVESRGQSYEQYF

D: .
V: TRBV28
J: TRBJ2-1
size: many
length: 15
DNA: TGTGCCAGCAGCTCTCCCGGTAGTTCCTACAATGAGCAGTTCTTC
CDR3: CASSSPGSSYNEQFF

D: TRBD1
V: TRBV7-9
J: TRBJ2-7
size: many
length: 14
DNA: TGTGCCAGCAGCCAGGGACAGGGGGCCCACGAGCAGTACTTC
CDR3: CASSQGQGAHEQYF

D: TRBD1
V: TRBV28
J: TRBJ1-5
size: few
length: 15
DNA: TGTGCCAGCAGTACCACAGGGGGAGGAGGTCAGCCCCAGCATTTT
CDR3: CASSTTGGGGQPQHF

D: .
V: TRBV12-3/TRBV12-4
J: TRBJ1-2
size: .
length: 13
DNA: TGTGCCAGCAATTTAACTCTCTTATATGGCTACACCTTC
CDR3: CASNLTLLYGYTF

D: TRBD2
V: TRBV18
J: TRBJ2-3
size: many
length: 16
DNA: TGTGCCAGCTCGCCAATAGCGGGAGCGAGAACAGATACGCAGTATTTT
CDR3: CASSPIAGARTDTQYF

D: .
V: TRBV6-1
J: TRBJ2-1
size: many
length: 15
DNA: TGTGCCAGCACCCACATTTCACCAACCTACAATGAGCAGTTCTTC
CDR3: CASTHISPTYNEQFF

D: TRBD1
V: TRBV20-1
J: TRBJ1-4
size: .
length: 12
DNA: TGCAGTGCCAGTAGACAGGGCCCTACACTGTTTTTT
CDR3: CSASRQGPTLFF

D: .
V: TRBV29-1
J: TRBJ2-3
size: few
length: 13
DNA: TGCAGCGCCGAAAGACTTTTCACAGATACGCAGTATTTT
CDR3: CSAERLFTDTQYF

D: .
V: TRBV5-1
J: TRBJ2-1
size: many
length: 15
DNA: TGCGCCAGCAGCTATACAGGTGTTCCCTACAATGAGCAGTTCTTC
CDR3: CASSYTGVPYNEQFF

D: .
V: TRBV6-5
J: TRBJ2-2
size: many
length: 15
DNA: TGTGCCAGCAGTTACTATGAGGGACACACCGGGGAGCTGTTTTTT
CDR3: CASSYYEGHTGELFF

D: .
V: TRBV14
J: TRBJ1-4
size: .
length: 13
DNA: TGTGCCAGCAGCCAAGAAGCTGGGAGGAAACTGTTTTTT
CDR3: CASSQEAGRKLFF

D: .
V: TRBV19
J: TRBJ1-5
size: many
length: 15
DNA: TGTGCCAGTGCCGAAAAGAACGGCCGCAATCAGCCCCAGCATTTT
CDR3: CASAEKNGRNQPQHF

D: .
V: TRBV6-5
J: TRBJ2-1
size: many
length: 13
DNA: TGTGCCAGCAGTTACACAGGGAGCAATGAGCAGTTCTTC
CDR3: CASSYTGSNEQFF

D: TRBD2
V: TRBV10-3
J: TRBJ2-1
size: few
length: 14
DNA: TGTGCCATCAGTGATAGCGGGAGGCAGAATGAGCAGTTCTTC
CDR3: CAISDSGRQNEQFF

D: TRBD2
V: TRBV20-1
J: TRBJ2-1
size: many
length: 13
DNA: TGCAGTGCTAGGGGACTAGCGGGAGAACAGCAGTTCTTC
CDR3: CSARGLAGEQQFF